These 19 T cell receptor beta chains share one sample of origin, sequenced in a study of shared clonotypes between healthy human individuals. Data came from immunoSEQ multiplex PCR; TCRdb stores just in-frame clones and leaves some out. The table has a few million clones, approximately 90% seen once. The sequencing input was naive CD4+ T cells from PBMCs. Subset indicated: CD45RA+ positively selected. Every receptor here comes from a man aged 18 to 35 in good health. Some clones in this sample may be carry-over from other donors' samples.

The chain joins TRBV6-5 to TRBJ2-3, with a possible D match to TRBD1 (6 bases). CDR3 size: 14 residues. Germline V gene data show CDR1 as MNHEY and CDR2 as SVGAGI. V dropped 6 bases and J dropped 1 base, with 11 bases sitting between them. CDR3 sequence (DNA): TGTGCCAGCAGAGGGGGTTGGGGCACAGATACGCAGTATTTT. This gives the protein CASRGGWGTDTQYF.

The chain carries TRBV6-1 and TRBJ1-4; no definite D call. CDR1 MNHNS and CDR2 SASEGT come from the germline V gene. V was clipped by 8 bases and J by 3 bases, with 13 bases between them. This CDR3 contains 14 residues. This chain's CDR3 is CASERGASNEKLFF. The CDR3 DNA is TGTGCCAGCGAAAGAGGTGCCTCTAATGAAAAACTGTTTTTT.

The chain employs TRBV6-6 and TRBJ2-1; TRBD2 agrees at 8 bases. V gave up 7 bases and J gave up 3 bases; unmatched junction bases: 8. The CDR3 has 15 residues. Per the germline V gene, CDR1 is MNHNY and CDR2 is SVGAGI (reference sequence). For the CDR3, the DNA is TGTGCCAGCACCAGAAGCGGGAGAGTCTACAATGAGCAGTTCTTC. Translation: CASTRSGRVYNEQFF.

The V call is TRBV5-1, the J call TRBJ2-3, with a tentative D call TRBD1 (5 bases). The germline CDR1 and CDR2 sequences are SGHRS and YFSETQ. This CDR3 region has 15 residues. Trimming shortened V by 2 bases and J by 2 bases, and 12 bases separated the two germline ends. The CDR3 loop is CASSLRQRLTDTQYF. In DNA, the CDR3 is TGCGCCAGCAGCTTACGACAGAGGCTCACAGATACGCAGTATTTT.

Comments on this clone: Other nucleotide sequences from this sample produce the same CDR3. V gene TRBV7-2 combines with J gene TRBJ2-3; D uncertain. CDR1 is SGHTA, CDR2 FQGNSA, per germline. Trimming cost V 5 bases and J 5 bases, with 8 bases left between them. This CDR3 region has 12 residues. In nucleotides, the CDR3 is TGTGCCAGCAGCCTTGTGGGAGATACGCAGTATTTT. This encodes CASSLVGDTQYF.

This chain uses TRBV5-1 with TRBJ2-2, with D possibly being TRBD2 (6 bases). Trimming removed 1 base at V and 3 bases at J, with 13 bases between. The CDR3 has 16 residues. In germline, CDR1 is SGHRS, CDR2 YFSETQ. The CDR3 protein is CASSLSGGTDTGELFF. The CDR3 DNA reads TGCGCCAGCAGCTTGTCGGGCGGGACGGACACCGGGGAGCTGTTTTTT.

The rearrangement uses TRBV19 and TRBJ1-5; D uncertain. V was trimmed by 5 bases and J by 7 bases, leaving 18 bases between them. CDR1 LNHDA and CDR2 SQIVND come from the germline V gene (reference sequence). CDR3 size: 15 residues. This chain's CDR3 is CASSRHFIGSQPQHF. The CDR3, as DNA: TGTGCCAGTAGTCGCCATTTTATCGGCAGCCAGCCCCAGCATTTT.

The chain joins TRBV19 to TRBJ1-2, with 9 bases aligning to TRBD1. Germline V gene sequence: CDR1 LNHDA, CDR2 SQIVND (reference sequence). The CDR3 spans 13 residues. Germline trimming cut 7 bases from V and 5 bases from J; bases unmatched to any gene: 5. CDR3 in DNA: TGTGCCAGTACGTACGGGACAGGGTATGGCTACACCTTC. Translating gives CASTYGTGYGYTF. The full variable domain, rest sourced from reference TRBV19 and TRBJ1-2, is DGGITQSPKYLFRKEGQNVTLSCEQNLNHDAMYWYRQDPGQGLRLIYYSQIVNDFQKGDIAEGYSVSREKKESFPLTVTSAQKNPTAFYLCASTYGTGYGYTFGSGTRLTVV.

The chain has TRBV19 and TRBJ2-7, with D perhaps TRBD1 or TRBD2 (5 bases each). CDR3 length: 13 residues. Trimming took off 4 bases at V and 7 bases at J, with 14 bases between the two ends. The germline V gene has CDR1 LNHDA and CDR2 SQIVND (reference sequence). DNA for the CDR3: TGTGCCAGTAGTACTCGGGACCTGAGGGAGCAGTACTTC. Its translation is CASSTRDLREQYF.

In DNA, the CDR3 is TGTGCCAGCAGTTTGTACAGGAGGGGGACCGGGGAGCTGTTTTTT. It specifies CASSLYRRGTGELFF. The chain uses TRBV28 and TRBJ2-2, with D perhaps being TRBD1 or TRBD2 (6 bases each). V lost 3 bases, J lost 5 bases, and 13 bases lay in between. There are 15 residues in the CDR3. From germline, CDR1 is MDHEN and CDR2 SYDVKM. Full variable domain (remainder filled in from reference TRBV28 and TRBJ2-2): DVKVTQSSRYLVKRTGEKVFLECVQDMDHENMFWYRQDPGLGLRLIYFSYDVKMKEKGDIPEGYSVSREKKERFSLILESASTNQTSMYLCASSLYRRGTGELFFGEGSRLTVL.

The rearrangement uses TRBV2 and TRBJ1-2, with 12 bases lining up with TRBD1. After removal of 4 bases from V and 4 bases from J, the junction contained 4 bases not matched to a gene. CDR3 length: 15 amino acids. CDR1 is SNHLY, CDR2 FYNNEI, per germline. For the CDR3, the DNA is TGTGCCAGCAGTGCCCGGGACAGGGGGCCCTATGGCTACACCTTC. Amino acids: CASSARDRGPYGYTF.

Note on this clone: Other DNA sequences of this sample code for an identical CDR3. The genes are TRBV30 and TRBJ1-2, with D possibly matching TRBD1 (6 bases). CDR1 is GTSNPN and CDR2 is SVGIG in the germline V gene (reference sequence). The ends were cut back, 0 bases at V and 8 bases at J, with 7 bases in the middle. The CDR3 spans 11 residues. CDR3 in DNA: TGTGCCTGGAGTGTTCAGGGGGGCTACACCTTC. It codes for CAWSVQGGYTF.

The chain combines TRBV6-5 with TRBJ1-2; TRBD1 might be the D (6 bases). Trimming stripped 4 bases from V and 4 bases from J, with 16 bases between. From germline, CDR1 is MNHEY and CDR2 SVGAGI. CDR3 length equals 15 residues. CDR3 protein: CASSLVQGFGYGYTF. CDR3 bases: TGTGCCAGCAGTTTGGTACAGGGCTTTGGCTATGGCTACACCTTC.

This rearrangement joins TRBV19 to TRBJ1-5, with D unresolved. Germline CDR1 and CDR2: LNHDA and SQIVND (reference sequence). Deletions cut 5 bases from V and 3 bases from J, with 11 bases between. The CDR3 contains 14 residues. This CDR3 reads CASSPRRSNQPQHF. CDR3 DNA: TGTGCCAGTAGTCCCAGACGGTCCAATCAGCCCCAGCATTTT.

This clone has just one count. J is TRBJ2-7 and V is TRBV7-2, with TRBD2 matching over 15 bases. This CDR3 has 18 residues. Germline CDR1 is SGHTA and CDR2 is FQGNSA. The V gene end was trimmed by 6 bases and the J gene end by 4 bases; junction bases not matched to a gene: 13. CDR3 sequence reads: CASSRRGLAGGPGYEQYF. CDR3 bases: TGTGCCAGCAGTCGCCGCGGACTAGCGGGAGGGCCGGGTTACGAGCAGTACTTC.

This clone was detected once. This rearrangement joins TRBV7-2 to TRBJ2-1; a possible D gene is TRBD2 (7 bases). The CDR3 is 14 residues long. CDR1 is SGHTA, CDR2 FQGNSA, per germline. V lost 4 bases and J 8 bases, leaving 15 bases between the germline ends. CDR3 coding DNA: TGTGCCAGCAGCTATCGATTAGGGGGGGATGAGCAGTTCTTC. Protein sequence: CASSYRLGGDEQFF.

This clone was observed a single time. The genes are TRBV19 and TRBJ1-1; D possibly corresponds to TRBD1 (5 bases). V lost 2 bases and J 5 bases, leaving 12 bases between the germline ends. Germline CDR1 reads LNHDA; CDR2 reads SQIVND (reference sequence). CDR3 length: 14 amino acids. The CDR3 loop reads CASSIPLRVTEAFF. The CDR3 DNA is TGTGCCAGTAGTATACCGCTCAGGGTAACTGAAGCTTTCTTT.

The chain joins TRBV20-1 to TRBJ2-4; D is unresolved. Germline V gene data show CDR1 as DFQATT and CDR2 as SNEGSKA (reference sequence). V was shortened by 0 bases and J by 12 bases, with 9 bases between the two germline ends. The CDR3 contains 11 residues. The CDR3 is CSARDLADQYF. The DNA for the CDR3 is TGCAGTGCTAGAGATCTGGCAGATCAGTACTTC.

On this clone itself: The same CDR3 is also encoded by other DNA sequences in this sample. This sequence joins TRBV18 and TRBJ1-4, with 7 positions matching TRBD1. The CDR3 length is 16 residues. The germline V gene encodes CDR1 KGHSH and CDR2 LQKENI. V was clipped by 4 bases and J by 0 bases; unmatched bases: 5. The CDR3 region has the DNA TGTGCCAGCTCACAAACCGACAGGGCAACTAATGAAAAACTGTTTTTT. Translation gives CASSQTDRATNEKLFF.